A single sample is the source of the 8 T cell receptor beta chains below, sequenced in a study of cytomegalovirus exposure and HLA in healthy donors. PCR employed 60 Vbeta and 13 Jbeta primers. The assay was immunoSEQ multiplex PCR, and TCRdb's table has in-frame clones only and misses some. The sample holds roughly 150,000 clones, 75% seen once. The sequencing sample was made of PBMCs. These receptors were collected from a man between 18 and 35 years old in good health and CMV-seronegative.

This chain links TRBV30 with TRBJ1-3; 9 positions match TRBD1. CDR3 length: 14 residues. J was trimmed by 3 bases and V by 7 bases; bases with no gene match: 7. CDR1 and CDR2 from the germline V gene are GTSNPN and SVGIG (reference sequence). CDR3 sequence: CAFYRGRVGNTIYF. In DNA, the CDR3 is TGTGCCTTCTACAGGGGGCGGGTTGGAAACACCATATATTTT.

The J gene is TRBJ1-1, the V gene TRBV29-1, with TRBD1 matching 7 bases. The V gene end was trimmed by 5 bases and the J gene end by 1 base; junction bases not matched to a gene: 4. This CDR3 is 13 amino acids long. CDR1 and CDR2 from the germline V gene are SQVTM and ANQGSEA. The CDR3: CSVSGTANTEAFF. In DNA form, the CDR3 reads TGCAGCGTTTCCGGGACAGCGAACACTGAAGCTTTCTTT.

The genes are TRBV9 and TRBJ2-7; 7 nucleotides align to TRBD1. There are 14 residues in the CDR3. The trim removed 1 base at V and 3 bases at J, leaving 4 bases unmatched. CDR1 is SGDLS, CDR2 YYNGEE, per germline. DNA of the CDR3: TGTGCCAGCAGCGTATCAGGGGGAGTCTACGAGCAGTACTTC. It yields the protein CASSVSGGVYEQYF.

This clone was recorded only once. CDR3 amino acids: CASSRRNNYEQYF. The CDR3 DNA is TGTGCCAGTAGTCGGCGGAACAACTACGAGCAGTACTTC. The chain employs TRBV19 and TRBJ2-5; no firm D call. The J call may be wrong; the DNA end is better matched by TRBJ2-7. CDR1 and CDR2 (germline): LNHDA, SQIVND (reference sequence). The CDR3 runs to 13 residues.

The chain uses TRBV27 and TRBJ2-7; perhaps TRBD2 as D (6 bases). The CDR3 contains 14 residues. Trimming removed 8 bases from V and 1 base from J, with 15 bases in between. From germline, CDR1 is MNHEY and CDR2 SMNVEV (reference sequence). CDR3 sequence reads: CASGRRESSYEQYF. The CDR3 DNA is TGTGCCAGCGGGCGGAGGGAGTCTTCCTACGAGCAGTACTTC.

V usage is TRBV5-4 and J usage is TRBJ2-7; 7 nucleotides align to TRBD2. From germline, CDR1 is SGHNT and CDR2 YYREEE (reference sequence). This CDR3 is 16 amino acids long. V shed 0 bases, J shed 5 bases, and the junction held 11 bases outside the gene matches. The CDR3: CASSLGLGGRFHEQYF. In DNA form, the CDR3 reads TGTGCCAGCAGCTTGGGGCTGGGCGGGAGATTCCACGAGCAGTACTTC.

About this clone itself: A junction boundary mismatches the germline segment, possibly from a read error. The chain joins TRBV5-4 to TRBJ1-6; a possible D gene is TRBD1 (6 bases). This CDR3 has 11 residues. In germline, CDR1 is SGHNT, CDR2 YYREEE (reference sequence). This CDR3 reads CAPNPVRGKPF. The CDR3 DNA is TGTGCCCCTAACCCGGTCAGGGGCAAACCATTT.

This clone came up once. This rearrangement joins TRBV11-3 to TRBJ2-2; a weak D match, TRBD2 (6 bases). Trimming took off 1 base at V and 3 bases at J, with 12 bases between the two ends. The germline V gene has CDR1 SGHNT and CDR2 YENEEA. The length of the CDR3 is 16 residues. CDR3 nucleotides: TGTGCCAGCAGCTTAGCAGGGACTGAAGACACCGGGGAGCTGTTTTTT. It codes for CASSLAGTEDTGELFF.